This T cell receptor (beta chain) was sequenced in a study of monozygotic twins with inflammatory bowel disease (dated by TCRdb to about 2019). With regard to the full study: The complete study included roughly 30 monozygotic twin pairs: 19 IBD-discordant Danish pairs and nine German pairs, of which four were IBD-concordant and five were IBD-discordant. Within discordant pairs, disease-associated traits were sought mainly by comparing IBD patients with their genetically identical healthy co-twins. Each individual had, on average, about 151 000 unique TCRalpha sequences and 181 000 unique TCRbeta sequences available for analysis.

Results the study describes overall, beyond this receptor: Measured by the inverse Simpson index, TCRbeta repertoire diversity was lower in IBD patients than in their healthy co-twins. Compared with healthy twins, IBD patients shared fewer clonotypes with other individuals, and the difference was most pronounced in patients with signs of disease activity. Distinction between different T cell subtypes could not be achieved in the analysis. The results gave no support for a single strong signal or clonotype linked to IBD. Background noise and inter-individual variability may have been introduced into the repertoires by the differing immunosuppressive treatments among patients. Repertoire similarity did not differ between concordant and discordant twins, which could be due to limited statistical power.

Libraries were prepared through 5' RACE. Preparation of each TCR library used approximately 3.5 ug of total RNA. For each sample, cDNA synthesis was carried out in eight separate reactions using SMARTScribe reverse transcriptase. During cDNA synthesis, unique molecular identifiers containing a 6-nucleotide sample barcode were introduced by template switching. Amplification of TCRalpha and TCRbeta cDNA involved two nested PCRs of about 15 and 9 cycles, and each PCR was followed by bead purification. Before amplification, cDNA was treated with uracil DNA-glycosylase and purified using the QIAquick PCR purification kit. In the second PCR, Illumina TruSeq-compatible adapters and sample-specific barcodes were added. Library quality and concentration were checked on TapeStation and Qubit, and libraries were pooled at around 4.7 ng each. Sequencing of the pooled libraries was done on an Illumina HiSeq2500 single-index Rapid Run using custom sequencing primers and 2 x 100 bp reads. Concerning the study's data processing: MiGEC version 1.2.6 was used for UMI-based consensus assembly, which corrected PCR and sequencing errors. MiXCR version 2.1.1 handled V(D)J alignment, clonotype assembly and CDR3 extraction. Normalisation of gene usage, clonotype sharing and MAIT/NKT TCR abundance was achieved by analysing the top 1000, 10 000 and 20 000 clonotypes per sample. Diversity was computed as the inverse Simpson index with the vegan R package after downsampling to 27 000 UMIs. Statistical testing used paired Mann-Whitney U tests on the discordant twin pairs and applied Benjamini-Hochberg correction for multiple testing. With the reads reprocessed by TCRdb, a single entry stands for each CDR3 protein sequence and no DNA is reported. The V and J calls here are based on TCRdb, not the publication. The sample's clone listing holds approximately 400,000 distinct CDR3 sequences. The ten biggest clones cover approximately 2.3% of the sample.

A roughly 2.6 ml peripheral blood sample was drawn into PAXgene tubes per donor and stored at -80°C. Without any T cell sorting, total RNA was extracted from whole blood using the PAXgene blood miRNA kit on an automated QIAcube. Peripheral blood from monozygotic twin pairs, either concordant or discordant for inflammatory bowel disease, underwent deep TCRalpha and TCRbeta repertoire profiling that used unique molecular barcoding. Smoking habits were recorded for all twin pairs, with individuals classified as current, former or never smokers. The CDR3 holds 15 amino acids from the cysteine to the phenylalanine. The DNA is unrecorded. The CDR1 and CDR2 encoded by the germline V gene are SGHRS and YFSETQ. Points on this clonotype: Its target antigen remains unknown.

This TCR came from a human donor with ulcerative colitis or Crohn's disease, or a healthy co-twin of an affected twin (not recorded which). The chain is made from TRBV5-1 and TRBJ2-3; TCRdb's assignment of TRBD1 cannot be checked, as there is no DNA. The material sequenced was blood. The CDR3 here reads CASSLGDMSTDTQYF.